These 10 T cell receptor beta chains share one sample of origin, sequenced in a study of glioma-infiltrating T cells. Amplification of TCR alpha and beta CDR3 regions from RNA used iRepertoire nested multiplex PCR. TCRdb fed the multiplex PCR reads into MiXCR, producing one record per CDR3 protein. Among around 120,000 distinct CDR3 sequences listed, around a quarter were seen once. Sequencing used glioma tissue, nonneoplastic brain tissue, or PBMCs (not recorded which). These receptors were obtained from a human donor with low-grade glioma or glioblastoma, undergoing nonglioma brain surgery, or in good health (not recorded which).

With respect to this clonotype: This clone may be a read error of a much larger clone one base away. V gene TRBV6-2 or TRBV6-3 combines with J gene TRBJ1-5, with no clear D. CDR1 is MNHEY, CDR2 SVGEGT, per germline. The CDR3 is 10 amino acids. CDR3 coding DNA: TGTGCCGGCCCCCATCAGCTCCAGCATTTT. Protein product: CAGPHQLQHF.

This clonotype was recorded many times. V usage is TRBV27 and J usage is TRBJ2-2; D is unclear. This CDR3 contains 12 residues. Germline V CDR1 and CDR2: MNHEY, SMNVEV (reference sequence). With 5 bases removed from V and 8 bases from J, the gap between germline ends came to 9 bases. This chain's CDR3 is CASSIFGGELFF. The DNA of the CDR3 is TGTGCCAGCAGTATATTCGGAGGGGAGCTGTTTTTT.

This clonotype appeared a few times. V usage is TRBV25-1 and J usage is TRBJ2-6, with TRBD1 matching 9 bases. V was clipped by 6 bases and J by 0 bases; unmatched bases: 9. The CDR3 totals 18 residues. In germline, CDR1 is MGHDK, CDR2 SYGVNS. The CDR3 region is CASSRWGQGSSGANVLTF. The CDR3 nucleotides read TGTGCCAGCAGCCGATGGGGACAGGGCAGCTCTGGGGCCAACGTCCTGACTTTC.

The DNA of the CDR3 is TGCGCCAGCAGTGAGTCGTCAGCCCAGAATGAAAAACTGTTTTTT. The encoded protein is CASSESSAQNEKLFF. The rearrangement uses TRBV10-2 and TRBJ1-4; D uncertain. Germline loops: CDR1 WSHSY, CDR2 SAAADI. This CDR3 region has 15 residues. V shed 0 bases and J shed 5 bases, with 10 bases lying between them.

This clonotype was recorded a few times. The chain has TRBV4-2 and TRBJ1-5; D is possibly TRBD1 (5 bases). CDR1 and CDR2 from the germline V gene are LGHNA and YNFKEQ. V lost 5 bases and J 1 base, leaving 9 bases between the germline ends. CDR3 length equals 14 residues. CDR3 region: CASSSRESNQPQHF. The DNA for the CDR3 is TGTGCCAGCAGCAGCAGGGAAAGCAATCAGCCCCAGCATTTT.

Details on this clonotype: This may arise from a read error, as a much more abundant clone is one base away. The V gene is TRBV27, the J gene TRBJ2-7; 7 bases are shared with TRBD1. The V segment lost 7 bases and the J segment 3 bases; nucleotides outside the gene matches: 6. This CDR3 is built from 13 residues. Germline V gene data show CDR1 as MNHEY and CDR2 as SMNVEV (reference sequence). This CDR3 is CASIGTEHYEQYV. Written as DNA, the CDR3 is TGTGCCAGCATAGGGACAGAACACTACGAGCAGTACGTC.

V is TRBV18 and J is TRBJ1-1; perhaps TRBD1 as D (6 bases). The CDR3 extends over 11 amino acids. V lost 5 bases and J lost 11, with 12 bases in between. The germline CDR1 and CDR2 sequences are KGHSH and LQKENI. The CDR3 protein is CASSRGGSAFF. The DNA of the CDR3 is TGTGCCAGCTCAAGAGGGGGGTCCGCTTTCTTT. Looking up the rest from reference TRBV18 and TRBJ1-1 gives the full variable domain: NAGVMQNPRHLVRRRGQEARLRCSPMKGHSHVYWYRQLPEEGLKFMVYLQKENIIDESGMPKERFSAEFPKEGPSILRIQQVVRGDSAAYFCASSRGGSAFFGQGTRLTVV.

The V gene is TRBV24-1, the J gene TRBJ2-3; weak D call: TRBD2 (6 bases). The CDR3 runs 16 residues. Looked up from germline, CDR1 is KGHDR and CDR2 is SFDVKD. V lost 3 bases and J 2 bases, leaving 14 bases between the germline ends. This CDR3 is CATSDRGTGPTDTQYF. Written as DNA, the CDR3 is TGTGCCACCAGTGATAGAGGGACTGGGCCCACAGATACGCAGTATTTT.

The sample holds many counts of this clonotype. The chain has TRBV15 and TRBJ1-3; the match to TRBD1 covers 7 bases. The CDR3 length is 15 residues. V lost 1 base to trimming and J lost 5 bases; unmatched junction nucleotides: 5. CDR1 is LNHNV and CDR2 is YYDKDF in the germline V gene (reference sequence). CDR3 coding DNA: TGTGCCACCAGCAGAGGTTCAGGGGGGAGAAACACCATATATTTT. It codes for CATSRGSGGRNTIYF.

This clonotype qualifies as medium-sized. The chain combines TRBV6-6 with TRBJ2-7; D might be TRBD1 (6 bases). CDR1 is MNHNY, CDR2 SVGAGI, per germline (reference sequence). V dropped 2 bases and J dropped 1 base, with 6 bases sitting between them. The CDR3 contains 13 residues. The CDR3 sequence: CASSYGQSYEQYV. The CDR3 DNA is TGTGCCAGCAGTTACGGACAGTCCTACGAGCAGTACGTC.